Shown below are 25 T cell receptor beta chains from a single sample sequenced in a study of neurological immune-mediated disorders. Described time point: technical triplicate 2. TCRdb redid the calling of the 5' RACE reads with MiXCR, one entry per CDR3 protein. Here the sample spans about 59,000 distinct CDR3 sequences, less than 25% being singletons. Sequences were obtained from PBMCs. These receptors came from a man in his sixties with HTLV-1-associated myelopathy (HAM/TSP).

This clonotype was counted ten times or more. The chain uses TRBV7-6 and TRBJ1-6; unclear D gene. CDR1 and CDR2 from the germline V gene are SGHVS and FNYEAQ. V lost 3 bases and J lost 5, with 8 bases in between. The CDR3 loop spans 14 amino acids. This CDR3 is CASSLDGNNSPLHF. CDR3 DNA sequence: TGTGCCAGCAGCTTGGACGGAAATAATTCACCCCTCCACTTT.

In its sample, this clonotype was seen many times. The J gene is TRBJ2-3, the V gene TRBV4-2; no clear D. Between the trimmed V and J ends, which lost 1 base and 4 bases, there was a span of 12 bases. Germline CDR1 and CDR2: LGHNA and YNFKEQ. The CDR3 extends over 15 amino acids. This chain's CDR3 is CASSQGAGGADTQYF. The CDR3 nucleotides read TGTGCCAGCAGCCAAGGCGCAGGTGGGGCAGATACGCAGTATTTT.

This clonotype was seen at least ten times. The chain carries TRBV5-1 and TRBJ1-3, with 9 bases lining up with TRBD1. The CDR3 sequence is 16 residues long. Germline V gene sequence: CDR1 SGHRS, CDR2 YFSETQ. Trimming took 3 bases from V and 3 from J; bases not matched to a gene: 7. The CDR3 DNA follows: TGCGCCAGCAGCTCCACAGGGGGCGCGGATGGAAACACCATATATTTT. Its protein product is CASSSTGGADGNTIYF.

This clonotype has ten or more counts. The gene calls are TRBV5-1 and TRBJ2-3; D is unclear. Germline lookup yields CDR1 SGHRS and CDR2 YFSETQ. The CDR3 is made up of 14 amino acids. V was trimmed by 2 bases and J by 2 bases, leaving 9 bases between them. CDR3: CASSFGSHTDTQYF. The CDR3 DNA follows: TGCGCCAGCAGCTTTGGCAGCCACACAGATACGCAGTATTTT.

The sample holds a few counts of this clonotype. The rearrangement uses TRBV20-1 and TRBJ2-1; 11 bases match TRBD2. The CDR3 is 17 residues long. The J segment lost 3 bases and the V segment lost 0 bases, leaving 7 bases of the junction unmatched. Germline CDR1 reads DFQATT; CDR2 reads SNEGSKA (reference sequence). CDR3 region: CSARDPSGRKGYNEQFF. CDR3 sequence (DNA): TGCAGTGCTAGAGACCCTAGCGGGAGGAAAGGCTACAATGAGCAGTTCTTC.

In this sample, this clonotype turned up many times. The CDR3 coding sequence is TGTGCCAGCAGTTCCCAATCCTCCACGACAGATACGCAGTATTTT. This sequence encodes CASSSQSSTTDTQYF. The rearrangement joins TRBV11-3 to TRBJ2-3; D remains unclear. This CDR3 is 15 amino acids long. Trimming stripped 6 bases from V and 3 bases from J, with 16 bases between. Per germline, CDR1 SGHNT and CDR2 YENEEA. The whole variable domain, filled in from reference TRBV11-3 and TRBJ2-3, reads EAGVVQSPRYKIIEKKQPVAFWCNPISGHNTLYWYLQNLGQGPELLIRYENEEAVDDSQLPKDRFSAERLKGVDSTLKIQPAELGDSAVYLCASSSQSSTTDTQYFGPGTRLTVL.

The gene calls are TRBV10-3 and TRBJ1-1; 9 nucleotides align to TRBD1. The CDR3 contains 13 residues. The germline V gene encodes CDR1 ENHRY and CDR2 SYGVKD. V was pared by 4 bases and J by 6 bases, with 3 bases of the junction left unmatched. This chain's CDR3 is CAISGDRGSEAFF. CDR3 bases: TGTGCCATCAGTGGCGACAGGGGGTCTGAAGCTTTCTTT.

The V and J genes are TRBV28 and TRBJ1-6; unclear D gene. The CDR3 sequence is 16 residues long. The germline gives CDR1 MDHEN, CDR2 SYDVKM. V was shortened by 3 bases and J by 3 bases, with 12 bases between the two germline ends. The CDR3 DNA sequence: TGTGCCAGCAGTTTTGGCGGGCAGCGCTATAATTCACCCCTCCACTTT. Its translation: CASSFGGQRYNSPLHF.

The rearrangement uses TRBV19 and TRBJ1-1; D may be TRBD1 (5 bases). The V and J ends lost 7 bases and 1 base respectively, with 16 bases between them. Per germline, CDR1 LNHDA and CDR2 SQIVND (reference sequence). The CDR3 loop spans 15 amino acids. CDR3 bases: TGTGCCAGTACCCTAGCCGGGACTCAGAACACTGAAGCTTTCTTT. Amino acid sequence: CASTLAGTQNTEAFF. The variable domain in full, with the rest retrieved from reference TRBV19 and TRBJ1-1, is DGGITQSPKYLFRKEGQNVTLSCEQNLNHDAMYWYRQDPGQGLRLIYYSQIVNDFQKGDIAEGYSVSREKKESFPLTVTSAQKNPTAFYLCASTLAGTQNTEAFFGQGTRLTVV.

CDR3: CASSKTDNTEAFF. DNA of the CDR3: TGTGCCAGCAGTAAAACGGATAACACTGAAGCTTTCTTT. This chain connects TRBV6-5 to TRBJ1-1, with D hard to call. Germline assignment: CDR1 MNHEY and CDR2 SVGAGI. CDR3 length equals 13 residues. V dropped 5 bases and J dropped 2 bases, with 9 bases sitting between them.

This clonotype was picked up many times. V gene TRBV24-1 combines with J gene TRBJ2-1, with TRBD2 matching 9 bases. The CDR3 contains 16 residues. Trimming at V came to 5 bases and at J to 7 bases, leaving 11 bases not matched to a gene. Germline values: CDR1 KGHDR, CDR2 SFDVKD. This CDR3 is CATSARGGRAGNEQFF. The DNA of the CDR3 is TGTGCCACCAGTGCGCGAGGCGGGAGGGCCGGTAATGAGCAGTTCTTC.

This clonotype was found many times. The J gene is TRBJ2-1, the V gene TRBV5-1, with D tentatively TRBD2 (6 bases). Germline-derived CDR1 and CDR2 are SGHRS and YFSETQ. Trimming left V 4 bases short and J 5 bases short, with 13 bases between. This CDR3 has 14 amino acids. Here the CDR3 DNA reads TGCGCCAGCAGCGCCCGGGACTTAAACAATGAGCAGTTCTTC. Translation gives CASSARDLNNEQFF.

The chain couples TRBV25-1 to TRBJ1-4; no firm D call. Trimming pared 7 bases from V and 8 bases from J, leaving 14 bases between. This CDR3 spans 13 amino acids. Germline V gene data show CDR1 as MGHDK and CDR2 as SYGVNS. The CDR3 nucleotides read TGTGCCAGCACGTTCCGGAGTGGGGAAAAACTGTTTTTT. Translation gives CASTFRSGEKLFF.

This clonotype was picked up many times. The chain is built from TRBV20-1 and TRBJ2-2, with D possibly matching TRBD2 (5 bases). The CDR3 contains 15 residues. Trimming cost V 0 bases and J 2 bases, with 10 bases left between them. Germline V lookup: CDR1 DFQATT, CDR2 SNEGSKA (reference sequence). In DNA, the CDR3 is TGCAGTGCTAGAGATCTTGGGAGAAACACCGGGGAGCTGTTTTTT. This encodes CSARDLGRNTGELFF.

This clonotype occurred many times. The V gene is TRBV9, the J gene TRBJ2-3; weak D call: TRBD2 (6 bases). CDR1 and CDR2 (germline): SGDLS, YYNGEE. The ends were cut back, 4 bases at V and 0 bases at J, with 12 bases in the middle. The CDR3 has 15 amino acids. As DNA, the CDR3 is TGTGCCAGCAGCCAGGGAGGACTGAGCACAGATACGCAGTATTTT. Its translation is CASSQGGLSTDTQYF. The variable domain in full, completed from reference TRBV9 and TRBJ2-3, reads DSGVTQTPKHLITATGQRVTLRCSPRSGDLSVYWYQQSLDQGLQFLIQYYNGEERAKGNILERFSAQQFPDLHSELNLSSLELGDSALYFCASSQGGLSTDTQYFGPGTRLTVL.

In this sample, this clonotype turned up many times. The V call is TRBV20-1, the J call TRBJ2-7; TRBD2 is a possible D gene (6 bases). This CDR3 comprises 13 residues. Germline V gene lookup returns CDR1 DFQATT and CDR2 SNEGSKA (reference sequence). V was trimmed by 4 bases and J by 5 bases, leaving 15 bases between them. The CDR3 is CSAKTPWGDEQYF. The CDR3 DNA follows: TGCAGTGCTAAAACACCTTGGGGGGACGAGCAGTACTTC.

V gene TRBV25-1 combines with J gene TRBJ2-6, with D hard to call. Germline assignment: CDR1 MGHDK and CDR2 SYGVNS. The V end was cut by 8 bases, the J end by 4 bases, with 6 bases between. The CDR3 runs 12 residues. The CDR3 DNA follows: TGTGCCAGCGCCTCCGGGGCCAACGTCCTGACTTTC. It is translated as CASASGANVLTF.

In this sample, this clonotype turned up many times. J is TRBJ2-4 and V is TRBV7-9; maybe TRBD2 (6 bases). V was trimmed by 5 bases and J by 9 bases, leaving 20 bases between them. Germline V gene sequence: CDR1 SEHNR, CDR2 FQNEAQ (reference sequence). The CDR3 runs 15 residues. The CDR3 region is CASSQGWGGIGIQYF. For the CDR3, the DNA is TGTGCCAGCAGCCAGGGATGGGGCGGGATCGGCATTCAGTACTTC. The full variable domain, completed using reference TRBV7-9 and TRBJ2-4, is DTGVSQNPRHKITKRGQNVTFRCDPISEHNRLYWYRQTLGQGPEFLTYFQNEAQLEKSRLLSDRFSAERPKGSFSTLEIQRTEQGDSAMYLCASSQGWGGIGIQYFGAGTRLSVL.

The sample holds many counts of this clonotype. The gene calls are TRBV10-2 and TRBJ2-3; D call uncertain. Trimming cost V 10 bases and J 4 bases, with 9 bases left between them. CDR1 is WSHSY and CDR2 is SAAADI in the germline V gene. CDR3 length: 11 residues. The CDR3: CAILVADTQYF. CDR3 DNA: TGCGCCATCCTCGTCGCAGATACGCAGTATTTT.

The sample holds many counts of this clonotype. The chain joins TRBV7-2 to TRBJ2-7, with 11 bases aligning to TRBD2. The CDR3 has 15 residues. The V segment lost 4 bases and the J segment 1 base; nucleotides outside the gene matches: 3. Germline V gene sequence: CDR1 SGHTA, CDR2 FQGNSA. Written as DNA, the CDR3 is TGTGCCAGCAGCTACTCTAGCGGGAGGTCCTACGAGCAGTACTTC. Translated: CASSYSSGRSYEQYF. Full variable domain (remainder filled in from reference TRBV7-2 and TRBJ2-7): GAGVSQSPSNKVTEKGKDVELRCDPISGHTALYWYRQSLGQGLEFLIYFQGNSAPDKSGLPSDRFSAERTGGSVSTLTIQRTQQEDSAVYLCASSYSSGRSYEQYFGPGTRLTVT.

The rearrangement uses TRBV25-1 and TRBJ2-3; D may be TRBD1 or TRBD2 (5 bases each). Germline V lookup: CDR1 MGHDK, CDR2 SYGVNS. This CDR3 region has 13 residues. The V end was cut by 8 bases, the J end by 4 bases, with 13 bases between. CDR3 in amino acids: CASGDPRADTQYF. The DNA of the CDR3 is TGTGCCAGCGGGGACCCGCGCGCAGATACGCAGTATTTT.

The rearrangement joins TRBV3-1 to TRBJ2-7; D is undetermined. The V gene lost 0 bases and the J gene lost 3 bases, with 15 bases spanning the gap. Germline V gene data show CDR1 as LGHDT and CDR2 as YNNKEL (reference sequence). This CDR3 region has 16 residues. DNA of the CDR3: TGTGCCAGCAGCCAAGATCTCAGACTCCCCAACTACGAGCAGTACTTC. Its protein is CASSQDLRLPNYEQYF.

This clonotype has a count of ten or more. The rearrangement links TRBV20-1 to TRBJ1-1; 7 nucleotides match TRBD1. The CDR3 spans 14 residues. Trimming at V came to 6 bases and at J to 6 bases, leaving 13 bases not matched to a gene. CDR1 is DFQATT, CDR2 SNEGSKA, per germline (reference sequence). The CDR3 is CSALRGREFPEAFF. CDR3 DNA sequence: TGCAGTGCCCTAAGGGGGCGTGAATTCCCTGAAGCTTTCTTT.

In its sample, this clonotype was seen many times. The V call is TRBV20-1, the J call TRBJ2-6; no firm D call. CDR1 and CDR2 (germline): DFQATT, SNEGSKA (reference sequence). V was cut by 0 bases and J by 3 bases, with 15 bases left in between. The CDR3 sequence is 17 residues long. The CDR3 DNA follows: TGCAGTGCTAGAGATGGCAGTTCCCTAGTTGGGGCCAACGTCCTGACTTTC. It is translated as CSARDGSSLVGANVLTF.

As for this clonotype: A junction end diverges from the germline sequence, so it may reflect a read error. The rearrangement links TRBV10-3 to TRBJ2-6; D is perhaps TRBD1 or TRBD2 (5 bases each). Germline-derived CDR1 and CDR2 are ENHRY and SYGVKD. CDR3 size: 16 residues. CDR3 region: CAISESGGSGANDLTF. DNA of the CDR3: TGTGCCATCAGTGAGAGTGGGGGATCTGGAGCCAACGACCTGACTTTC.